A single sample is the source of the 28 T cell receptor beta chains below, sequenced in a study of cytomegalovirus exposure and HLA in healthy donors. Vbeta (60) and Jbeta (13) primers were used in the PCR. Generated by immunoSEQ multiplex PCR, the TCRdb table keeps only in-frame clones and is missing some. The table records 85,000 to 100,000 clones, about four fifths of them present only once. Sequencing input: PBMCs. The receptors were sampled from a male donor in good health and CMV-seropositive.

CDR3 protein: CSVGQGAGTGELFF. In DNA form, the CDR3 reads TGCAGCGTTGGACAGGGGGCTGGCACCGGGGAGCTGTTTTTT. The rearrangement uses TRBV29-1 and TRBJ2-2, with 10 bases fitting TRBD1. The CDR3 runs to 14 residues. The V segment lost 4 bases and the J segment 4 bases; nucleotides outside the gene matches: 3. From germline, CDR1 is SQVTM and CDR2 ANQGSEA.

The chain couples TRBV19 to TRBJ1-5; D gene ambiguous. V lost 7 bases and J 0 bases, leaving 13 bases between the germline ends. Germline CDR1 reads LNHDA; CDR2 reads SQIVND (reference sequence). The CDR3 consists of 15 residues. Here the CDR3 DNA reads TGTGCCAGTACCATCTCGACTTATAGCAATCAGCCCCAGCATTTT. This encodes CASTISTYSNQPQHF.

This rearrangement joins TRBV6-5 to TRBJ2-7; 7 bases line up with TRBD2. This CDR3 region has 14 residues. Trimming took 8 bases from V and 2 from J; bases not matched to a gene: 9. Germline V gene sequence: CDR1 MNHEY, CDR2 SVGAGI. The CDR3 DNA reads as TGTGCCAGCGCCCCAACGGGAGGTCCCTACGAGCAGTACTTC. Translated, it gives CASAPTGGPYEQYF.

The chain employs TRBV2 and TRBJ2-7; 9 bases line up with TRBD1. Germline V gene data show CDR1 as SNHLY and CDR2 as FYNNEI. This CDR3 region has 15 residues. V was pared by 8 bases and J by 5 bases, with 13 bases of the junction left unmatched. The CDR3 nucleotides are TGTGCCAGCTCTAAGTGGGACAGGGAAATTAACGAGCAGTACTTC. Translating it yields CASSKWDREINEQYF.

The chain employs TRBV7-9 and TRBJ2-2, with 12 bases fitting TRBD2. Germline trimming cut 4 bases from V and 7 bases from J; bases unmatched to any gene: 7. CDR3 length: 16 residues. In germline, CDR1 is SEHNR, CDR2 FQNEAQ (reference sequence). CDR3 DNA sequence: TGTGCCAGCAGCTCCTGGACTAGCGGGGTTAGCGGGGAGCTGTTTTTT. The encoded protein is CASSSWTSGVSGELFF.

The rearrangement uses TRBV19 and TRBJ1-6, with a weak D call TRBD1 (5 bases). V dropped 6 bases and J dropped 2 bases, with 5 bases sitting between them. The length of the CDR3 is 13 residues. Germline lookup yields CDR1 LNHDA and CDR2 SQIVND (reference sequence). CDR3 sequence (DNA): TGTGCCAGTAGGGACACCTATAATTCACCCCTCCACTTT. Translation: CASRDTYNSPLHF.

J is TRBJ1-1 and V is TRBV2, with D unclear. The CDR3 sequence is 15 residues long. The germline V gene encodes CDR1 SNHLY and CDR2 FYNNEI. V was shortened by 2 bases and J by 4 bases, with 14 bases between the two germline ends. CDR3 protein: CASSEKRAYTTEAFF. CDR3 DNA: TGTGCCAGCAGTGAAAAGAGGGCGTATACCACTGAAGCTTTCTTT.

The rearrangement joins TRBV2 to TRBJ1-3; 8 bases are shared with TRBD1. Germline CDR1 reads SNHLY; CDR2 reads FYNNEI. There are 17 residues in the CDR3. After removal of 7 bases from V and 0 bases from J, the junction contained 11 bases not matched to a gene. The CDR3 sequence: CASTLTGTGISGNTIYF. The DNA for the CDR3 is TGTGCCAGCACTCTGACCGGGACAGGTATCTCTGGAAACACCATATATTTT.

The chain carries TRBV7-9 and TRBJ2-5, with D possibly matching TRBD2 (6 bases). The CDR3 extends over 14 amino acids. V was shortened by 5 bases and J by 6 bases, with 16 bases between the two germline ends. Germline lookup yields CDR1 SEHNR and CDR2 FQNEAQ (reference sequence). CDR3 protein: CASSPTRKLQTQYF. The CDR3 region has the DNA TGTGCCAGCAGCCCGACTAGGAAACTACAGACCCAGTACTTC.

The chain is built from TRBV2 and TRBJ1-1; a possible D gene is TRBD1 (5 bases). Trimming took off 2 bases at V and 1 base at J, with 11 bases between the two ends. This CDR3 is 15 amino acids long. Germline loops: CDR1 SNHLY, CDR2 FYNNEI. In nucleotides, the CDR3 is TGTGCCAGCAGTGAATATCAGGGTAAGAACACTGAAGCTTTCTTT. Amino acid sequence: CASSEYQGKNTEAFF. The full variable domain, in which reference TRBV2 and TRBJ1-1 provide the parts outside the CDR3, is EPEVTQTPSHQVTQMGQEVILRCVPISNHLYFYWYRQILGQKVEFLVSFYNNEISEKSEIFDDQFSVERPDGSNFTLKIRSTKLEDSAMYFCASSEYQGKNTEAFFGQGTRLTVV.

The chain uses TRBV4-3 and TRBJ1-4; perhaps TRBD1 as D (5 bases). The length of the CDR3 is 16 residues. Trimming shortened V by 1 base and J by 4 bases, and 13 bases separated the two germline ends. Germline-derived CDR1 and CDR2 are LGHNA and YSLEER. The CDR3 region has the DNA TGCGCCAGCAGCCAAGCTGAGGGGAGGGGTAATGAAAAACTGTTTTTT. Encoded protein: CASSQAEGRGNEKLFF.

This sequence joins TRBV5-1 and TRBJ2-5, with 7 bases identical to TRBD2. Trimming cost V 4 bases and J 5 bases; bases outside gene matches: 11. CDR1 and CDR2 from the germline V gene are SGHRS and YFSETQ. The CDR3 runs 15 residues. The CDR3 loop reads CASSPSSGPVETQYF. CDR3 DNA sequence: TGCGCCAGCAGCCCGTCTAGCGGTCCTGTGGAGACCCAGTACTTC.

This chain connects TRBV30 to TRBJ2-1, with no clear D. CDR3 length: 13 amino acids. V gave up 6 bases and J gave up 4 bases, with 13 bases separating them. Looked up from germline, CDR1 is GTSNPN and CDR2 is SVGIG (reference sequence). CDR3 loop: CACAPSHYNEQFF. The CDR3 DNA reads as TGTGCCTGCGCCCCGAGCCATTACAATGAGCAGTTCTTC.

V gene TRBV5-4 combines with J gene TRBJ1-1; the match to TRBD1 covers 8 bases. The V segment lost 4 bases and the J segment 2 bases; nucleotides outside the gene matches: 7. Germline-derived CDR1 and CDR2 are SGHNT and YYREEE (reference sequence). The CDR3 has 15 residues. CDR3 sequence (DNA): TGTGCCAGCAGCACCCTGACAGGGGACAACACTGAAGCTTTCTTT. The encoded protein is CASSTLTGDNTEAFF.

The chain recombines TRBV29-1 with TRBJ2-7, with 8 bases identical to TRBD1. The CDR3 sequence is 13 residues long. Germline CDR1 and CDR2: SQVTM and ANQGSEA. Germline trimming cut 7 bases from V and 0 bases from J; bases unmatched to any gene: 5. DNA for the CDR3: TGCAGCGCCGGACAGGGTATCTCCTACGAGCAGTACTTC. Protein sequence: CSAGQGISYEQYF.

J is TRBJ2-1 and V is TRBV2; 9 bases are shared with TRBD2. J was trimmed by 0 bases and V by 6 bases; bases with no gene match: 3. Germline V gene lookup returns CDR1 SNHLY and CDR2 FYNNEI. The CDR3 totals 15 residues. The CDR3 is CASSLAGNSYNEQFF. The DNA of the CDR3 is TGTGCCAGCAGCCTAGCGGGGAACTCCTACAATGAGCAGTTCTTC.

V usage is TRBV4-1 and J usage is TRBJ2-3; D is undetermined. This CDR3 contains 13 residues. Between the trimmed V and J ends, which lost 0 bases and 6 bases, there was a span of 7 bases. Germline V gene data show CDR1 as MGHRA and CDR2 as YSYEKL. The CDR3 coding sequence is TGCGCCAGCAGCCAAGATTCCCGGGATACGCAGTATTTT. It encodes CASSQDSRDTQYF.

This clone was seen a single time. The chain couples TRBV4-2 to TRBJ2-3; D may be TRBD2 (5 bases). Germline values: CDR1 LGHNA, CDR2 YNFKEQ. The CDR3 consists of 14 residues. V lost 4 bases, J lost 0 bases, and 8 bases lay in between. As DNA, the CDR3 is TGTGCCAGCAGCCCCGGGGTAAGCACAGATACGCAGTATTTT. Translating it yields CASSPGVSTDTQYF.

A few counts support this clone. The J gene is TRBJ2-2, the V gene TRBV19, with D perhaps matching TRBD1 (6 bases). Germline values: CDR1 LNHDA, CDR2 SQIVND (reference sequence). V was shortened by 7 bases and J by 5 bases, with 20 bases between the two germline ends. This CDR3 is 16 amino acids long. CDR3 sequence (DNA): TGTGCCAGTACCCCGCGCCAGGGGCTGGGGACCGGGGAGCTGTTTTTT. It translates to CASTPRQGLGTGELFF.

This sequence joins TRBV5-1 and TRBJ2-7; a possible D gene is TRBD1 (5 bases). The germline V and J ends were trimmed by 3 bases and 5 bases, with 21 bases remaining between them. Germline-derived CDR1 and CDR2 are SGHRS and YFSETQ. CDR3 length: 16 amino acids. CDR3 region: CASSYGARQTDNEQYF. For the CDR3, the DNA is TGCGCCAGCAGCTATGGCGCCCGGCAGACAGACAACGAGCAGTACTTC.

The chain recombines TRBV30 with TRBJ2-1; TRBD1 is a possible D gene (6 bases). Per the germline V gene, CDR1 is GTSNPN and CDR2 is SVGIG (reference sequence). The V end was cut by 0 bases, the J end by 7 bases, with 7 bases between. The CDR3 loop spans 12 amino acids. The CDR3 region has the DNA TGTGCCTGGAGTGTAAGGGGGAATGAGCAGTTCTTC. This gives the protein CAWSVRGNEQFF. Supplemented by reference TRBV30 and TRBJ2-1, the full variable domain reads SQTIHQWPATLVQPVGSPLSLECTVEGTSNPNLYWYRQAAGRGLQLLFYSVGIGQISSEVPQNLSASRPQDRQFILSSKKLLLSDSGFYLCAWSVRGNEQFFGPGTRLTVL.

Points on this clone: Within the sample, other DNA sequences also encode this same CDR3. The chain recombines TRBV5-1 with TRBJ1-1, with D perhaps TRBD1 (5 bases). The CDR3 consists of 15 residues. Trimming removed 4 bases at V and 1 base at J, with 14 bases between. The germline gives CDR1 SGHRS, CDR2 YFSETQ. This CDR3 reads CASSLGGGGNTEAFF. The DNA of the CDR3 is TGCGCCAGCAGCCTCGGTGGGGGGGGGAACACTGAAGCTTTCTTT.

The sample holds one count of this clone. The rearrangement joins TRBV28 to TRBJ2-1; TRBD1 might be the D (5 bases). Trimming pared 2 bases from V and 6 bases from J, leaving 8 bases between. Germline values: CDR1 MDHEN, CDR2 SYDVKM. The CDR3 is 13 amino acids. The CDR3 here is CASSLRGSNEQFF. CDR3 sequence (DNA): TGTGCCAGCAGTTTAAGGGGTTCCAATGAGCAGTTCTTC.

The chain links TRBV7-2 to TRBJ2-7, with 9 nucleotides matching TRBD1. Germline CDR1 reads SGHTA; CDR2 reads FQGNSA. V lost 4 bases to trimming and J lost 5 bases; unmatched junction nucleotides: 9. This CDR3 region has 15 residues. The CDR3 nucleotides are TGTGCCAGCAGCTCCGGACAGGGGCGGAGGAACGAGCAGTACTTC. This sequence encodes CASSSGQGRRNEQYF.

The chain carries TRBV23-1 and TRBJ2-7, with unresolved D. TRBV23-1 is an ORF; its function is uncertain. V was trimmed by 1 base and J by 5 bases, leaving 15 bases between them. The CDR3 contains 15 residues. CDR3 sequence reads: CASSQCRSLSHEQYF. The DNA for the CDR3 is TGCGCCAGCAGTCAATGTAGAAGCCTAAGTCACGAGCAGTACTTC.

J is TRBJ1-2 and V is TRBV7-2; possibly TRBD1 for D (6 bases). The CDR3 has 14 amino acids. The germline V and J ends were trimmed by 1 base and 4 bases, with 10 bases remaining between them. Germline V gene sequence: CDR1 SGHTA, CDR2 FQGNSA. The CDR3 protein is CASSLVQGTYGYTF. DNA for the CDR3: TGTGCCAGCAGCTTAGTTCAGGGGACCTATGGCTACACCTTC.

The chain employs TRBV11-3 and TRBJ1-1; 7 nucleotides line up with TRBD1. The CDR3 spans 16 residues. The V gene end was trimmed by 0 bases and the J gene end by 1 base; junction bases not matched to a gene: 5. Germline assignment: CDR1 SGHNT and CDR2 YENEEA. This CDR3 is CASSLEAGGRNTEAFF. In nucleotides, the CDR3 is TGTGCCAGCAGCTTAGAGGCAGGGGGAAGGAACACTGAAGCTTTCTTT.

The V gene is TRBV5-8, the J gene TRBJ2-1; D is perhaps TRBD2 (5 bases). CDR1 SGHTS and CDR2 YDEGEE come from the germline V gene. This CDR3 has 15 amino acids. Deletions cut 4 bases from V and 2 bases from J, with 13 bases between. The CDR3 protein is CASSPGMGAYNEQFF. CDR3 DNA: TGTGCCAGCAGCCCCGGTATGGGAGCCTACAATGAGCAGTTCTTC. The full variable domain, rest sourced from reference TRBV5-8 and TRBJ2-1, is EAGVTQSPTHLIKTRGQQATLRCSPISGHTSVYWYQQALGLGLQFLLWYDEGEERNRGNFPPRFSGRQFPNYSSELNVNALELEDSALYLCASSPGMGAYNEQFFGPGTRLTVL.